This is a list of T cell receptor beta chains from one sample in a study of cytomegalovirus exposure and HLA in healthy donors. Using immunoSEQ multiplex PCR, the repertoire was profiled, and TCRdb retains in-frame clones only, with some absent. The sample lists some 150,000 clones, roughly four fifths occurring once. The sequencing sample was made of PBMCs. The origin of the receptors is a woman aged 25 to 39 in good health and CMV-seropositive. The CDR3 runs from the conserved cysteine through the conserved F or W. The D gene is left open where the match is weak. Size is omitted from some rows. Given values are once, few, many or a class for expanded clones.

>TRBJ1-5|.|.|TRBV27
TGTGCCAGCAGTGCCCAACAGGGAAGGCAGCCCCAGCATTTT
CASSAQQGRQPQHF
>TRBJ2-3|.|.|TRBV6-4
TGTGCCAGCAGCGCTAGCTCCACAGATACGCAGTATTTT
CASSASSTDTQYF
>TRBJ2-7|.|TRBD2|TRBV28
TGTGCCAGCAGTCCTGGACTAGCGGGGGGCCCCCGCGTTTCCTACGAGCAGTACTTC
CASSPGLAGGPRVSYEQYF
>TRBJ2-5|.|TRBD2|TRBV10-3
TGTGCCATCAGGGGAGCGGGAGAGGGAGAGACCCAGTACTTC
CAIRGAGEGETQYF
>TRBJ1-2|.|.|TRBV6-1
TGTGCCAGCAGAAGGGGTAACTATGGCTACACCTTC
CASRRGNYGYTF
>TRBJ1-1|few|TRBD1|TRBV5-6
TGTGCCAGCAGCTTGCCGGACAGGGACTCTGAAGCTTTCTTT
CASSLPDRDSEAFF
>TRBJ1-2|.|.|TRBV10-1
TGCGCCAGCAGTGAGGACAGGAACTATGGCTACACCTTC
CASSEDRNYGYTF
>TRBJ2-2|.|.|TRBV9
TGTGCCAGCAGCTACTCCCCCCACCAGAACACCGGGGGGCTGTTTTTT
CASSYSPHQNTGGLFF
>TRBJ1-4|once|TRBD1|TRBV9
TGTGCCAGCAGCGTAGCTGTAGGACAGGGTGCTGAAAAACTGTTTTTT
CASSVAVGQGAEKLFF
>TRBJ1-1|.|.|TRBV5-4
TGTGCCAGCACACAAGCGGGTCGCCCTGAAGCTTTCTTT
CASTQAGRPEAFF
>TRBJ1-1|.|.|TRBV5-1
TGCGCCAGCAGCCCACTCCTAGGGGACACTGAAGCTTTCTTT
CASSPLLGDTEAFF
>TRBJ2-1|.|TRBD1|TRBV7-7
TGTGCCAGCAGCCAGGGGACAGGAGAGTACAATGAGCAGTTCTTC
CASSQGTGEYNEQFF
>TRBJ1-4|.|.|TRBV7-2
TGTGCCAGCAGCCCAGGGACAAGTGAAAAACTGTTTTTT
CASSPGTSEKLFF
>TRBJ1-5|.|.|TRBV6-1
TGTGCCAGCAGTTTCCGGACAGCCCCCGATCAGCCCCAGCATTTT
CASSFRTAPDQPQHF
>TRBJ1-1|.|TRBD1|TRBV7-8
TGTGCCAGCAGCTTCGAAAAACCGGGACAGAAATTGAAGAACACTGAAGCTTTCTTT
CASSFEKPGQKLKNTEAFF
>TRBJ2-2|few|.|TRBV5-1
TGCGCCAGCAGCCTGTCAGGGGCGGCGAACACCGGGGAGCTGTTTTTT
CASSLSGAANTGELFF